These 26 T cell receptor beta chains were all obtained from the same sample, sequenced in a study of control samples from healthy donors and cancer patients. The protocol was immunoSEQ multiplex PCR, while the TCRdb copy is restricted to in-frame clones and leaves out a portion. The sample lists nearly 200,000 clones; approximately 91% were seen once. The source material was blood. The receptor set was obtained from a man under 40 in good health.

The chain is built from TRBV2 and TRBJ2-1; 10 bases map to TRBD2. The CDR3 consists of 16 residues. J gave up 7 bases and V 6 bases, and 12 bases lay outside the gene matches. Germline V CDR1 and CDR2: SNHLY, FYNNEI. The CDR3 protein is CASRNLIAGGRNEQFF. DNA of the CDR3: TGTGCCAGCAGGAACCTCATAGCGGGGGGCCGGAATGAGCAGTTCTTC.

The J gene is TRBJ2-7, the V gene TRBV5-1; 7 nucleotides match TRBD1. Looked up from germline, CDR1 is SGHRS and CDR2 is YFSETQ. Losses at the gene ends were 6 bases for V and 0 bases for J; bases not matched to a gene: 9. This CDR3 is 15 amino acids long. CDR3 sequence reads: CASTLTGANSYEQYF. The CDR3 region has the DNA TGCGCCAGCACCCTAACAGGGGCCAACTCCTACGAGCAGTACTTC.

This sequence joins TRBV5-8 and TRBJ2-1; 11 nucleotides align to TRBD2. CDR1 and CDR2 (germline): SGHTS, YDEGEE. V lost 0 bases and J lost 4; bases outside the gene matches: 3. The CDR3 is 16 residues long. The CDR3 DNA follows: TGTGCCAGCAGCTTGGCGGGGACTAGCGGTTACAATGAGCAGTTCTTC. This gives the protein CASSLAGTSGYNEQFF.

The chain carries TRBV6-6 and TRBJ2-1; D is unclear. Germline V CDR1 and CDR2: MNHNY, SVGAGI (reference sequence). V was trimmed by 2 bases and J by 5 bases, leaving 13 bases between them. There are 15 residues in the CDR3. The chain's CDR3 is CASSYGPPTDNEQFF. In DNA form, the CDR3 reads TGTGCCAGCAGTTACGGGCCCCCGACGGACAATGAGCAGTTCTTC.

CDR3 nucleotide sequence: TGTGCCAGCAGTGTAGCAGGGCCTGGAAACACCATATATTTT. Its protein is CASSVAGPGNTIYF. The genes are TRBV2 and TRBJ1-3; the D gene is possibly TRBD1 (5 bases). V dropped 4 bases and J dropped 2 bases, with 9 bases sitting between them. The CDR3 extends over 14 amino acids. The germline V gene encodes CDR1 SNHLY and CDR2 FYNNEI.

The chain recombines TRBV5-4 with TRBJ2-2; TRBD1 matches at 9 bases. The germline CDR1 and CDR2 sequences are SGHNT and YYREEE (reference sequence). After removal of 2 bases from V and 2 bases from J, the junction contained 4 bases not matched to a gene. The CDR3 sequence is 16 residues long. The chain's CDR3 is CASSFPGQGNTGELFF. CDR3 DNA: TGTGCCAGCAGCTTTCCGGGACAGGGCAACACCGGGGAGCTGTTTTTT.

This chain joins TRBV19 and TRBJ1-6; 7 nucleotides match TRBD1. This CDR3 comprises 16 residues. V was pared by 9 bases and J by 7 bases, with 15 bases of the junction left unmatched. CDR1 and CDR2 from the germline V gene are LNHDA and SQIVND (reference sequence). The CDR3 loop reads CASSPTGRQANSPLHF. The DNA of the CDR3 is TGTGCCAGCAGCCCGACAGGGAGACAGGCAAATTCACCCCTCCACTTT.

This chain joins TRBV5-1 and TRBJ2-5; perhaps TRBD1 as D (6 bases). The CDR3 sequence is 13 residues long. The V gene's germline CDR1 is SGHRS and CDR2 YFSETQ. Trimming cost V 5 bases and J 4 bases, with 12 bases left between them. The CDR3 region is CASSLGAGETQYF. DNA of the CDR3: TGCGCCAGCAGTCTGGGGGCAGGAGAGACCCAGTACTTC. Based on the CDR3 plus reference TRBV5-1 and TRBJ2-5, the full variable domain is KAGVTQTPRYLIKTRGQQVTLSCSPISGHRSVSWYQQTPGQGLQFLFEYFSETQRNKGNFPGRFSGRQFSNSRSEMNVSTLELGDSALYLCASSLGAGETQYFGPGTRLLVL.

Turning to this clone: This specimen includes other DNA sequences encoding the same CDR3. This chain links TRBV19 with TRBJ1-1; the D is unclear. Trimming shortened V by 0 bases and J by 0 bases, and 5 bases separated the two germline ends. Germline V gene sequence: CDR1 LNHDA, CDR2 SQIVND (reference sequence). This CDR3 is built from 14 residues. The CDR3 spells CASSIDRMNTEAFF. The CDR3, as DNA: TGTGCCAGTAGTATAGACAGGATGAACACTGAAGCTTTCTTT.

V usage is TRBV19 and J usage is TRBJ1-4; D uncertain. This CDR3 region has 18 residues. Trimming removed 6 bases from V and 8 bases from J, with 28 bases in between. CDR1 is LNHDA, CDR2 SQIVND, per germline (reference sequence). The CDR3 coding sequence is TGTGCCAGTAGGACCCCCCGATCCAAAGGGCGAGAAAACGAAAAACTGTTTTTT. It codes for CASRTPRSKGRENEKLFF.

The chain carries TRBV11-2 and TRBJ1-3, with unresolved D. V was clipped by 2 bases and J by 4 bases, with 9 bases between them. CDR1 SGHAT and CDR2 FQNNGV come from the germline V gene. The CDR3 length is 14 residues. CDR3 coding DNA: TGTGCCAGCAGCTTAAGCGACGTCGGAAACACCATATATTTT. Translating it yields CASSLSDVGNTIYF.

The chain recombines TRBV6-6 with TRBJ2-3; no firm D call. Trimming removed 2 bases from V and 0 bases from J, with 9 bases in between. Looked up from germline, CDR1 is MNHNY and CDR2 is SVGAGI (reference sequence). The CDR3 length is 15 residues. The CDR3 coding sequence is TGTGCCAGCAGTTACCAGCTGCCTAGCACAGATACGCAGTATTTT. It yields the protein CASSYQLPSTDTQYF.

The chain employs TRBV2 and TRBJ2-3, with 11 bases fitting TRBD2. After removal of 6 bases from V and 2 bases from J, the junction contained 10 bases not matched to a gene. Per the germline V gene, CDR1 is SNHLY and CDR2 is FYNNEI. The CDR3 runs to 17 residues. CDR3: CASSPILAGGSTDTQYF. The CDR3 bases are TGTGCCAGCAGCCCCATTCTAGCGGGGGGTTCCACAGATACGCAGTATTTT.

A word on this clone: Additional DNA sequences in this sample encode the identical CDR3. The rearrangement joins TRBV30 to TRBJ1-5, with TRBD1 identical over 9 bases. Germline V gene sequence: CDR1 GTSNPN, CDR2 SVGIG (reference sequence). The CDR3 is 13 residues long. The ends lost 2 bases at V and 6 bases at J; junction bases unmatched: 2. The CDR3 DNA follows: TGTGCCTGGAGTCTGACAGGGGGTCAGCCCCAGCATTTT. Protein product: CAWSLTGGQPQHF.

The chain is built from TRBV14 and TRBJ2-7; maybe TRBD2 (5 bases). The CDR3 length is 14 residues. CDR1 SGHDN and CDR2 FVKESK come from the germline V gene. Trimming left V 1 base short and J 4 bases short, with 11 bases between. In DNA, the CDR3 is TGTGCCAGCAGCCAAGTAAATGAGGGTTACGAGCAGTACTTC. This gives the protein CASSQVNEGYEQYF.

The V and J genes are TRBV24-1 and TRBJ2-1; 7 positions match TRBD1. V was clipped by 9 bases and J by 2 bases; unmatched bases: 6. CDR3 length equals 14 residues. Germline V gene data show CDR1 as KGHDR and CDR2 as SFDVKD. The CDR3 spells CATGRDRPYNEQFF. CDR3 in DNA: TGTGCCACCGGCCGGGACAGACCCTACAATGAGCAGTTCTTC.

The rearrangement uses TRBV6-2 or TRBV6-3 and TRBJ2-2; D call uncertain. Per germline, CDR1 MNHEY and CDR2 SVGEGT. The CDR3 runs to 15 residues. Trimming removed 4 bases from V and 5 bases from J, with 14 bases in between. CDR3 coding DNA: TGTGCCAGCAGTTTGAAGGCGCCACGAACCGGGGAGCTGTTTTTT. Amino acid sequence: CASSLKAPRTGELFF.

This chain links TRBV9 with TRBJ1-6; TRBD1 matches at 7 bases. The CDR3 spans 16 residues. The germline V gene has CDR1 SGDLS and CDR2 YYNGEE. Trimming took 3 bases from V and 0 from J; bases not matched to a gene: 3. The CDR3, as DNA: TGTGCCAGCAGCGAGGGACAGAGCTCCTATAATTCACCCCTCCACTTT. Translation: CASSEGQSSYNSPLHF.

The chain recombines TRBV28 with TRBJ1-6; D is undetermined. V shed 7 bases and J shed 9 bases, with 16 bases lying between them. Germline V lookup: CDR1 MDHEN, CDR2 SYDVKM. The CDR3 is made up of 14 amino acids. In nucleotides, the CDR3 is TGTGCCAGCACTTTGGGTTCCTTAGGTTCACCCCTCCACTTT. The encoded protein is CASTLGSLGSPLHF.

The chain employs TRBV28 and TRBJ1-2; 7 bases fit TRBD1. The CDR3 spans 14 residues. Germline CDR1 and CDR2: MDHEN and SYDVKM. Trimming took 6 bases from V and 2 from J; bases not matched to a gene: 6. The CDR3 bases are TGTGCCAGCAGCACGGACAGGAGAAACTATGGCTACACCTTC. Protein: CASSTDRRNYGYTF.

The gene calls are TRBV29-1 and TRBJ2-7, with 10 bases that match TRBD2. The CDR3 covers 13 residues. Germline CDR1 and CDR2: SQVTM and ANQGSEA. The trim removed 5 bases at V and 2 bases at J, leaving 3 bases unmatched. The CDR3 bases are TGCAGCGTTACCCTAGCGGGGGCCTACGAGCAGTACTTC. It encodes CSVTLAGAYEQYF.

J is TRBJ2-3 and V is TRBV5-4; D gene ambiguous. Trimming cost V 4 bases and J 0 bases, with 6 bases left between them. CDR3 length equals 13 residues. The V gene's germline CDR1 is SGHNT and CDR2 YYREEE (reference sequence). The CDR3 DNA follows: TGTGCCAGCAGCAGAGCTAGCACAGATACGCAGTATTTT. Protein product: CASSRASTDTQYF.

The chain carries TRBV5-1 and TRBJ1-4, with D hard to call. Trimming removed 0 bases at V and 4 bases at J, with 10 bases between. The CDR3 loop spans 15 amino acids. Per germline, CDR1 SGHRS and CDR2 YFSETQ. CDR3 in DNA: TGCGCCAGCAGCTTGGCTCGGCAGGTTAATGAAAAACTGTTTTTT. This encodes CASSLARQVNEKLFF. The whole variable domain, filled in from reference TRBV5-1 and TRBJ1-4, reads KAGVTQTPRYLIKTRGQQVTLSCSPISGHRSVSWYQQTPGQGLQFLFEYFSETQRNKGNFPGRFSGRQFSNSRSEMNVSTLELGDSALYLCASSLARQVNEKLFFGSGTQLSVL.

The chain is built from TRBV6-1 and TRBJ2-3, with D perhaps matching TRBD2 (7 bases). This CDR3 contains 16 residues. V shed 2 bases and J shed 5 bases, with 17 bases lying between them. Germline-derived CDR1 and CDR2 are MNHNS and SASEGT. CDR3: CASSESLWGGGDTQYF. The CDR3 coding sequence is TGTGCCAGCAGTGAATCTTTGTGGGGGGGCGGAGATACGCAGTATTTT.

This chain joins TRBV13 and TRBJ1-1; unclear D gene. Trimming pared 5 bases from V and 4 bases from J, leaving 14 bases between. The germline V gene encodes CDR1 PRHDT and CDR2 FYEKMQ (reference sequence). The CDR3 is made up of 14 amino acids. The CDR3 coding sequence is TGTGCCAGCAGCCTCCAGCCGGGCGGCACTGAAGCTTTCTTT. Translating it yields CASSLQPGGTEAFF.

The CDR3 region is CASSQDRGAGTEAFF. CDR3 nucleotides: TGCGCCAGCAGCCAAGATCGAGGGGCTGGTACTGAAGCTTTCTTT. This sequence joins TRBV4-1 and TRBJ1-1; TRBD1 is a possible D gene (5 bases). The ends were cut back, 0 bases at V and 5 bases at J, with 13 bases in the middle. Looked up from germline, CDR1 is MGHRA and CDR2 is YSYEKL. This CDR3 has 15 residues.